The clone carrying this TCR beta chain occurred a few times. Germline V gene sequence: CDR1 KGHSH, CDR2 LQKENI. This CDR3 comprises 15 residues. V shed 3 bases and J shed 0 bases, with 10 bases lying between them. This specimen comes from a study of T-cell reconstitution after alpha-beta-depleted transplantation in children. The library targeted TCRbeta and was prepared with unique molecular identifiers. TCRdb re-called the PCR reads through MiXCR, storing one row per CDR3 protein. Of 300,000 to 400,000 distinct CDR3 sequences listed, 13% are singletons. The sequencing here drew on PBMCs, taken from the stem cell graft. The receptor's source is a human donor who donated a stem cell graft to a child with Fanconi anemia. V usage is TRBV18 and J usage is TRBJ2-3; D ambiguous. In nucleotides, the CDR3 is TGTGCCAGCTCACCCCCAACCAAAAGCACAGATACGCAGTATTTT. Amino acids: CASSPPTKSTDTQYF.